These 5 T cell receptor beta chains came from one sample sequenced in a study of shared clonotypes between healthy human individuals. The data were produced by immunoSEQ multiplex PCR, yet TCRdb's version contains in-frame clones alone and is incomplete. Of over a million clones in the sample, around 78% were seen once. Specimen: memory CD4+ T cells from PBMCs. The sample's subset: CD45RA-negative fraction. The receptors here all came from a man aged 18 to 29 in good health. Some clones in this sample may be carry-over from other donors' samples.

This clone was seen a handful of times. The V and J genes are TRBV5-1 and TRBJ2-7; TRBD2 matches 9 bases. CDR1 and CDR2 from the germline V gene are SGHRS and YFSETQ. The CDR3 has 14 residues. With V trimmed by 0 bases and J by 5 bases, 3 bases remained unmatched. CDR3 sequence reads: CASSLDSGRDEQYF. The CDR3 DNA sequence: TGCGCCAGCAGCTTGGATAGCGGGAGAGACGAGCAGTACTTC.

To note about this clone: Mismatch with germline at one junction end may stem from a read error. The J gene is TRBJ1-4, the V gene TRBV19; D is ambiguous. Germline-derived CDR1 and CDR2 are LNHDA and SQIVND (reference sequence). The CDR3 has 12 amino acids. CDR3 in amino acids: CASSLDGEKVFF. DNA of the CDR3: TGTGCCAGTAGTCTGGACGGTGAAAAAGTGTTTTTT.

This clone was picked up one time. The chain carries TRBV29-1 and TRBJ2-2; D ambiguous. CDR1 is SQVTM, CDR2 ANQGSEA, per germline. Trimming pared 6 bases from V and 2 bases from J, leaving 10 bases between. The CDR3 sequence is 13 residues long. CDR3 region: CSVRNINTGELFF. CDR3 in DNA: TGCAGCGTGAGGAACATTAACACCGGGGAGCTGTTTTTT.

The chain employs TRBV9 and TRBJ2-5, with a possible D match to TRBD1 (6 bases). Germline V gene lookup returns CDR1 SGDLS and CDR2 YYNGEE. Trimming removed 1 base from V and 5 bases from J, with 15 bases in between. The CDR3 sequence is 15 residues long. CDR3 residues: CASSVIGGAGETQYF. In DNA, the CDR3 is TGTGCCAGCAGCGTAATTGGGGGCGCAGGGGAGACCCAGTACTTC.

For the CDR3, the DNA is TGCGCCAGCAGCCTCAAAGCGGGGACTACCTACGAGCAGTACTTC. Translation gives CASSLKAGTTYEQYF. V is TRBV5-1 and J is TRBJ2-7; 7 bases line up with TRBD2. There are 15 residues in the CDR3. Germline lookup yields CDR1 SGHRS and CDR2 YFSETQ. V shed 4 bases and J 2 bases; nucleotides not matched to a gene: 9. Filled out from reference TRBV5-1 and TRBJ2-7, the complete variable domain reads KAGVTQTPRYLIKTRGQQVTLSCSPISGHRSVSWYQQTPGQGLQFLFEYFSETQRNKGNFPGRFSGRQFSNSRSEMNVSTLELGDSALYLCASSLKAGTTYEQYFGPGTRLTVT.